The 8 T cell receptor beta chains reported below all come from one sample, sequenced in a study of blood T cell repertoires in COVID-19. Sequencing used immunoSEQ multiplex PCR; TCRdb keeps in-frame clones, though not all of them. The data show some 30,000 clones, around 90% seen once. Input material: peripheral blood. These receptors originate from a man aged 65 to 85 with active COVID-19.

J is TRBJ2-1 and V is TRBV7-9; D gene uncertain. Germline V gene lookup returns CDR1 SEHNR and CDR2 FQNEAQ (reference sequence). This CDR3 has 13 residues. Deletions cut 4 bases from V and 8 bases from J, with 12 bases between. The CDR3 here is CASSSLRPDEQFF. The CDR3 DNA sequence: TGTGCCAGCAGCTCTCTCCGCCCGGATGAGCAGTTCTTC.

The chain links TRBV28 to TRBJ1-1, with D perhaps TRBD1 (5 bases). The CDR3 consists of 13 residues. Germline CDR1 reads MDHEN; CDR2 reads SYDVKM. Trimming took off 5 bases at V and 11 bases at J, with 18 bases between the two ends. CDR3 in amino acids: CASSTYSPGEAFF. The CDR3 region has the DNA TGTGCCAGCAGTACCTACAGCCCGGGGGAGGCTTTCTTT.

The chain is built from TRBV6-5 and TRBJ2-1; 9 bases align to TRBD2. This CDR3 is built from 13 residues. V dropped 7 bases and J dropped 6; count of bases not matched to a gene: 4. Per germline, CDR1 MNHEY and CDR2 SVGAGI. The CDR3 DNA reads as TGTGCCAGCACCGGGACTAGCAGCAATGAGCAGTTCTTC. Translating gives CASTGTSSNEQFF.

The genes are TRBV7-8 and TRBJ2-1, with D hard to call. V gave up 1 base and J gave up 8 bases, with 12 bases separating them. This CDR3 has 14 amino acids. The V gene's germline CDR1 is SGHVS and CDR2 FQNEAQ. The DNA for the CDR3 is TGTGCCAGCAGCTTAGGGGCCCGAGTCGATGAGCAGTTCTTC. Translation: CASSLGARVDEQFF.

The genes are TRBV30 and TRBJ1-2, with 7 bases identical to TRBD1. V dropped 1 base and J dropped 2; count of bases not matched to a gene: 1. There are 13 residues in the CDR3. Germline V gives CDR1 GTSNPN, CDR2 SVGIG (reference sequence). CDR3 sequence: CAWSGGQNYGYTF. For the CDR3, the DNA is TGTGCCTGGAGTGGGGGACAGAACTATGGCTACACCTTC.

In its sample, this clone was seen once. The chain carries TRBV28 and TRBJ1-1, with no clear D. The CDR3 consists of 14 residues. Deletions cut 7 bases from V and 5 bases from J, with 17 bases between. Germline V gene lookup returns CDR1 MDHEN and CDR2 SYDVKM. The CDR3 reads CASTTSDLETEAFF. The CDR3, as DNA: TGTGCCAGCACCACTAGTGACCTAGAGACTGAAGCTTTCTTT.

V usage is TRBV29-1 and J usage is TRBJ2-1, with D perhaps TRBD2 (6 bases). Germline CDR1 is SQVTM and CDR2 is ANQGSEA. There are 14 residues in the CDR3. V lost 7 bases, J lost 3 bases, and 16 bases lay in between. CDR3 loop: CSANRLEIYNEQFF. The CDR3 nucleotides are TGCAGCGCGAATCGACTAGAAATCTACAATGAGCAGTTCTTC.

The chain couples TRBV25-1 to TRBJ1-3, with TRBD1 as a possible D gene (6 bases). The CDR3 has 16 amino acids. Trimming cost V 0 bases and J 4 bases, with 13 bases left between them. Germline lookup yields CDR1 MGHDK and CDR2 SYGVNS. In DNA form, the CDR3 reads TGTGCCAGCAGTGAATATCGGGGGGCAACGGGAAACACCATATATTTT. Translated, it gives CASSEYRGATGNTIYF.